This T cell receptor (beta chain) was identified in a study of radiotherapy plus CTLA-4 blockade in lung cancer. This CDR3 contains 14 residues. The V end lost 1 base, the J end lost 3 bases, and 10 bases lay between the germline ends. Germline V gene sequence: CDR1 LNHDA, CDR2 SQIVND (reference sequence). Method: immunoSEQ multiplex PCR; TCRdb's copy keeps in-frame clones and lacks some. Here the sample spans some 80,000 clones, 78% being singletons. Material: peripheral blood, obtained from a patient treated with radiotherapy plus ipilimumab. The TCR originated in a human donor with non-small cell lung cancer whose response to radiotherapy plus ipilimumab could not be evaluated. Some clones in this sample may be carry-over from other donors' samples. The chain carries TRBV19 and TRBJ2-7; D remains unclear. CDR3 amino acids: CASSIVGRFYEQYF. In DNA, the CDR3 is TGTGCCAGTAGTATAGTCGGCAGGTTCTACGAGCAGTACTTC.